These 31 T cell receptor beta chains share one sample of origin, sequenced in a study of OX40 agonist ivuxolimab in advanced cancers. Sequenced by immunoSEQ multiplex PCR; TCRdb stores in-frame clones only, minus some. Among 16,000 or so clones listed, 65% to 80% were seen once. The sample in question was CD4+ or CD8+ T cells sorted from blood, obtained in a trial of the OX40 agonist ivuxolimab. The source of these receptors is an adult with an advanced solid tumor such as melanoma, head and neck, liver or kidney cancer.

The chain recombines TRBV7-9 with TRBJ2-5; D is unresolved. Near its end, the DNA agrees better with TRBJ2-7, so the J call may be wrong. The CDR3 runs 14 residues. Germline V CDR1 and CDR2: SEHNR, FQNEAQ (reference sequence). In nucleotides, the CDR3 is TGTGCCAGCAGCACCTCAACGACGGCCTACGAGCAGTACTTC. This sequence encodes CASSTSTTAYEQYF.

This chain connects TRBV6-1 to TRBJ2-1; D unclear. The germline V and J ends were trimmed by 4 bases and 4 bases, with 8 bases remaining between them. Germline V gene lookup returns CDR1 MNHNS and CDR2 SASEGT. This CDR3 region has 13 residues. The CDR3 loop reads CASSVVSYNEQFF. The CDR3 nucleotides read TGTGCCAGCAGTGTTGTAAGTTACAATGAGCAGTTCTTC.

The chain joins TRBV19 to TRBJ2-2; possibly TRBD1 for D (6 bases). The CDR3 sequence is 17 residues long. V dropped 0 bases and J dropped 4 bases, with 15 bases sitting between them. CDR1 is LNHDA and CDR2 is SQIVND in the germline V gene (reference sequence). CDR3 in DNA: TGTGCCAGTAGTATAGATAACAGGGAGAGTATCACCGGGGAGCTGTTTTTT. Translation gives CASSIDNRESITGELFF.

This chain links TRBV19 with TRBJ2-1; 8 positions agree with TRBD2. The trim removed 5 bases at V and 7 bases at J, leaving 10 bases unmatched. Germline-derived CDR1 and CDR2 are LNHDA and SQIVND (reference sequence). This CDR3 has 15 amino acids. CDR3 sequence reads: CASSQRSGTQNEQFF. The CDR3 region has the DNA TGTGCCAGTAGTCAACGTAGCGGGACCCAGAATGAGCAGTTCTTC.

Comments on this clone: The same CDR3 is also encoded by other DNA sequences in this sample. The V and J genes are TRBV5-1 and TRBJ2-6; a possible D gene is TRBD1 (5 bases). Germline V gene data show CDR1 as SGHRS and CDR2 as YFSETQ. The CDR3 length is 16 residues. Written as DNA, the CDR3 is TGCGCAACCAAAACAGGCGATTCCTCTGGGGCCAACGTCCTGACTTTC. Its translation: CATKTGDSSGANVLTF.

This clone was detected only once. The chain uses TRBV6-1 and TRBJ2-1; perhaps D is TRBD1 or TRBD2 (5 bases each). V lost 4 bases and J 8 bases, leaving 24 bases between the germline ends. Germline lookup yields CDR1 MNHNS and CDR2 SASEGT. This CDR3 is built from 17 residues. The CDR3 DNA reads TGTGCCAGCAGTGCCTCTGCCTGGGGGTTGCTCGTCGATGAGCAGTTCTTC. This codes for CASSASAWGLLVDEQFF.

The sample holds a few counts of this clone. The rearrangement joins TRBV14 to TRBJ2-1; TRBD2 aligns across 11 bases. The V gene's germline CDR1 is SGHDN and CDR2 FVKESK. With 4 bases clipped from V and 8 bases from J, the junction kept 13 bases outside the gene matches. This CDR3 comprises 17 residues. This chain's CDR3 is CASSLPIGSGRAHEQFF. CDR3 in DNA: TGTGCCAGCAGCCTACCTATCGGTAGCGGGAGGGCCCATGAGCAGTTCTTC.

The V call is TRBV2, the J call TRBJ2-1; D call uncertain. Germline loops: CDR1 SNHLY, CDR2 FYNNEI. This CDR3 is built from 15 residues. V lost 4 bases and J lost 3, with 13 bases in between. The CDR3 sequence is CASSGDGENYNEQFF. CDR3 DNA sequence: TGTGCCAGCAGTGGTGACGGAGAAAACTACAATGAGCAGTTCTTC.

This clone was counted a few times. The V gene is TRBV2, the J gene TRBJ2-7, with 7 nucleotides matching TRBD1. Losses at the gene ends were 7 bases for V and 3 bases for J; bases not matched to a gene: 15. Germline lookup yields CDR1 SNHLY and CDR2 FYNNEI. The CDR3 extends over 16 amino acids. CDR3 DNA: TGTGCCAGCACCCGAACAGGGGACCGTGCCCTCTACGAGCAGTACTTC. Translating it yields CASTRTGDRALYEQYF.

V is TRBV5-4 and J is TRBJ2-7; 8 bases line up with TRBD2. This CDR3 has 15 residues. Germline values: CDR1 SGHNT, CDR2 YYREEE (reference sequence). J was trimmed by 4 bases and V by 0 bases; bases with no gene match: 6. The CDR3 DNA reads as TGTGCCAGCAGCTTGGCCGCGGCTAGCGGGTACGAGCAGTACTTC. Translating it yields CASSLAAASGYEQYF. The full variable domain, with the rest looked up from reference TRBV5-4 and TRBJ2-7, is ETGVTQSPTHLIKTRGQQVTLRCSSQSGHNTVSWYQQALGQGPQFIFQYYREEENGRGNFPPRFSGLQFPNYSSELNVNALELDDSALYLCASSLAAASGYEQYFGPGTRLTVT.

The CDR3 loop is CASRFGAVGGPSQETQYF. CDR3 nucleotides: TGTGCCAGCAGGTTTGGGGCTGTCGGGGGACCGTCTCAAGAGACCCAGTACTTC. The V call is TRBV11-2, the J call TRBJ2-5; D may be TRBD2 (6 bases). Germline assignment: CDR1 SGHAT and CDR2 FQNNGV. The CDR3 contains 18 residues. V lost 6 bases, J lost 2 bases, and 25 bases lay in between. Using reference TRBV11-2 and TRBJ2-5 for the parts outside the CDR3, the full variable domain is EAGVAQSPRYKIIEKRQSVAFWCNPISGHATLYWYQQILGQGPKLLIQFQNNGVVDDSQLPKDRFSAERLKGVDSTLKIQPAKLEDSAVYLCASRFGAVGGPSQETQYFGPGTRLLVL.

This sequence joins TRBV7-9 and TRBJ2-5; D is perhaps TRBD1 or TRBD2 (6 bases each). The germline V gene has CDR1 SEHNR and CDR2 FQNEAQ (reference sequence). The CDR3 spans 16 residues. V lost 5 bases and J lost 2, with 18 bases in between. In DNA form, the CDR3 reads TGTGCCAGCAGCCCACGGGGGCCAGCACCTCAAGAGACCCAGTACTTC. Protein: CASSPRGPAPQETQYF.

V is TRBV6-6 and J is TRBJ2-7; tentative D call: TRBD1 (6 bases). V was trimmed by 4 bases and J by 4 bases, leaving 17 bases between them. The germline V gene has CDR1 MNHNY and CDR2 SVGAGI (reference sequence). CDR3 length equals 15 residues. CDR3: CASSSLTGLRYEQYF. The CDR3 DNA reads as TGTGCCAGCAGTTCCCTTACAGGGTTGAGGTACGAGCAGTACTTC.

This chain uses TRBV19 with TRBJ2-1; D not resolved. From germline, CDR1 is LNHDA and CDR2 SQIVND (reference sequence). This CDR3 region has 13 residues. Trimming pared 4 bases from V and 5 bases from J, leaving 9 bases between. The CDR3 spells CASSNGGNNEQFF. Here the CDR3 DNA reads TGTGCCAGTAGTAACGGCGGAAACAATGAGCAGTTCTTC.

The chain recombines TRBV6-1 with TRBJ1-2, with unresolved D. V was trimmed by 2 bases and J by 0 bases, leaving 16 bases between them. The CDR3 runs 17 residues. CDR1 is MNHNS, CDR2 SASEGT, per germline. The CDR3 bases are TGTGCCAGCAGTGAATCTCCGGACCGCCCCTCTAACTATGGCTACACCTTC. Protein product: CASSESPDRPSNYGYTF.

This sequence joins TRBV19 and TRBJ1-5; D unclear. This CDR3 comprises 15 residues. Germline V gives CDR1 LNHDA, CDR2 SQIVND (reference sequence). With 7 bases removed from V and 3 bases from J, the gap between germline ends came to 16 bases. This CDR3 reads CASTLAGMDNQPQHF. The CDR3 DNA follows: TGTGCCAGTACCCTGGCAGGAATGGACAATCAGCCCCAGCATTTT.

CDR3 in DNA: TGTGCCAGCAGTCCGTTGACGGAGCTACAAGAGCAGTTCTTC. This codes for CASSPLTELQEQFF. The V call is TRBV28, the J call TRBJ2-1; D ambiguous. CDR3 length equals 14 residues. V dropped 5 bases and J dropped 10 bases, with 18 bases sitting between them. Germline V gene data show CDR1 as MDHEN and CDR2 as SYDVKM.

The chain recombines TRBV5-4 with TRBJ2-5; no clear D gene. The CDR3 runs to 13 residues. Germline CDR1 SGHNT, CDR2 YYREEE (reference sequence). V gave up 0 bases and J gave up 1 base, with 4 bases separating them. The DNA of the CDR3 is TGTGCCAGCAGCTTGGACGGCCAAGAGACCCAGTACTTC. Amino acids: CASSLDGQETQYF.

This clone has a single count. The rearrangement joins TRBV19 to TRBJ2-1; 9 nucleotides align to TRBD2. CDR3 length: 14 amino acids. V was clipped by 3 bases and J by 3 bases; unmatched bases: 0. In germline, CDR1 is LNHDA, CDR2 SQIVND (reference sequence). The CDR3 protein is CASSMTSGYNEQFF. The CDR3 DNA reads as TGTGCCAGTAGTATGACTAGCGGCTACAATGAGCAGTTCTTC.

The genes are TRBV27 and TRBJ2-7; D may be TRBD2 (5 bases). The CDR3 has 13 residues. Trimming cost V 3 bases and J 0 bases, with 6 bases left between them. Germline-derived CDR1 and CDR2 are MNHEY and SMNVEV (reference sequence). CDR3 DNA: TGTGCCAGCAGTTTGGACTCCTCCTACGAGCAGTACTTC. Its translation: CASSLDSSYEQYF.

The rearrangement uses TRBV12-5 and TRBJ2-7; 7 bases fit TRBD1. This CDR3 comprises 16 residues. V gave up 3 bases and J gave up 3 bases; unmatched junction bases: 11. Per the germline V gene, CDR1 is LGHNT and CDR2 is FRNRAP. This CDR3 reads CASGFPDIRDSYEQYF. CDR3 bases: TGTGCTAGTGGTTTCCCTGACATCCGGGACAGCTACGAGCAGTACTTC.

This clone occurred once. CDR3 amino acids: CASNSGPDTQYF. DNA for the CDR3: TGCGCCAGCAATAGCGGCCCAGATACGCAGTATTTT. The V gene is TRBV5-1, the J gene TRBJ2-3, with D possibly TRBD2 on 6 matching bases. CDR1 is SGHRS, CDR2 YFSETQ, per germline. The V end was cut by 6 bases, the J end by 4 bases, with 9 bases between. This CDR3 spans 12 amino acids.

This clone was detected only a few times. The chain joins TRBV9 to TRBJ2-1; D is perhaps TRBD2 (6 bases). Germline CDR1 and CDR2: SGDLS and YYNGEE. This CDR3 region has 16 residues. Deletions cut 0 bases from V and 2 bases from J, with 12 bases between. This CDR3 is CASSVDSGGPYNEQFF. DNA for the CDR3: TGTGCCAGCAGCGTAGATAGCGGAGGTCCCTACAATGAGCAGTTCTTC.

The rearrangement uses TRBV11-2 and TRBJ2-1, with D uncertain. Germline loops: CDR1 SGHAT, CDR2 FQNNGV. With 0 bases removed from V and 12 bases from J, the gap between germline ends came to 9 bases. The CDR3 loop spans 12 amino acids. The DNA for the CDR3 is TGTGCCAGCAGCTTAGATGGCGTAGGGCAGTTCTTC. This translates into CASSLDGVGQFF.

J is TRBJ2-1 and V is TRBV15, with TRBD2 identical over 12 bases. The CDR3 contains 18 residues. V lost 5 bases to trimming and J lost 0 bases; unmatched junction nucleotides: 8. Germline V gene sequence: CDR1 LNHNV, CDR2 YYDKDF (reference sequence). This CDR3 is CATSAPSGRESSYNEQFF. The CDR3 DNA is TGTGCCACCAGCGCTCCTAGCGGGAGGGAGAGCTCCTACAATGAGCAGTTCTTC.

The chain employs TRBV5-4 and TRBJ1-1, with TRBD1 matching over 10 bases. Losses at the gene ends were 4 bases for V and 10 bases for J; bases not matched to a gene: 10. This CDR3 contains 14 residues. Germline CDR1 SGHNT, CDR2 YYREEE (reference sequence). The CDR3 region has the DNA TGTGCCAGCAGCGCCGGGACAGGGGATGAGCGAGCTTTCTTT. Residues: CASSAGTGDERAFF.

The CDR3: CASSLATNTEAFF. In DNA, the CDR3 is TGTGCCAGCAGCTTAGCGACCAACACTGAAGCTTTCTTT. The V call is TRBV7-8, the J call TRBJ1-1; no definite D call. V was pared by 0 bases and J by 2 bases, with 4 bases between. This CDR3 comprises 13 residues. Germline CDR1 reads SGHVS; CDR2 reads FQNEAQ.

J is TRBJ2-3 and V is TRBV11-2; TRBD2 aligns across 10 bases. The CDR3 totals 15 residues. Germline V gene data show CDR1 as SGHAT and CDR2 as FQNNGV. The trim removed 0 bases at V and 6 bases at J, leaving 3 bases unmatched. The CDR3 DNA follows: TGTGCCAGCAGCTTAGAGGTAGCGGGGGGTGATACGCAGTATTTT. Protein sequence: CASSLEVAGGDTQYF.

This clone is termed medium-sized. The J gene is TRBJ1-1, the V gene TRBV19; D is possibly TRBD1 (6 bases). This CDR3 comprises 15 residues. The V and J ends lost 7 bases and 1 base respectively, with 16 bases between them. CDR1 is LNHDA and CDR2 is SQIVND in the germline V gene (reference sequence). The DNA of the CDR3 is TGTGCCAGTACCCTCTTTCCACAGGGGAACACTGAAGCTTTCTTT. The encoded protein is CASTLFPQGNTEAFF.

This clone was counted only a few times. The chain carries TRBV5-6 and TRBJ1-5, with no clear D. Germline V gene data show CDR1 as SGHDT and CDR2 as YYEEEE. The CDR3 extends over 14 amino acids. V lost 3 bases and J lost 4, with 11 bases in between. The CDR3 loop is CASSYYAGNQPQHF. The CDR3 bases are TGTGCCAGCAGCTACTACGCAGGTAATCAGCCCCAGCATTTT.

The chain recombines TRBV30 with TRBJ1-1, with D maybe TRBD1 (6 bases). Trimming removed 2 bases at V and 5 bases at J, with 9 bases between. This CDR3 spans 12 amino acids. Germline CDR1 GTSNPN, CDR2 SVGIG (reference sequence). In nucleotides, the CDR3 is TGTGCCTGGAGTCGGGGGCGTACTGAAGCTTTCTTT. This encodes CAWSRGRTEAFF. The variable domain in full, completed from reference TRBV30 and TRBJ1-1, reads SQTIHQWPATLVQPVGSPLSLECTVEGTSNPNLYWYRQAAGRGLQLLFYSVGIGQISSEVPQNLSASRPQDRQFILSSKKLLLSDSGFYLCAWSRGRTEAFFGQGTRLTVV.